This TCR beta chain is drawn from a study of T cell repertoires in ileal Crohn's disease. Turning to the study itself: Median disease duration was about 7.9 years; approximately 32% smoked at surgery. Study-wide results and limits: Every patient over 26.8% clonality showed endoscopic recurrence.

The CDR3 totals 15 residues. The V gene end was trimmed by 0 bases and the J gene end by 4 bases; junction bases not matched to a gene: 0. Germline-derived CDR1 and CDR2 are MNHNY and SVGAGI (reference sequence). This clone was seen more than once but under ten times. What it binds is unknown. The same CDR3 also results from other DNA sequences found in this sample. Assay: immunoSEQ multiplex PCR; the TCRdb copy retains only in-frame clones and omits some. Of over 14,000 clones in the sample, roughly 70% are singletons; the top ten hold less than 6.5%. The V call is TRBV6-6, the J call TRBJ2-5, with 12 bases identical to TRBD2. The receptor was derived from an adult with Crohn's disease. Material for sequencing was ileal tissue. CDR3 nucleotides: TGTGCCAGCAGTTACTCGACTAGCGGGGGAGAGACCCAGTACTTC. Its protein is CASSYSTSGGETQYF.